This entry describes one T cell receptor beta chain. These data come from a study of siplizumab effects on memory and regulatory T cells. The method was immunoSEQ multiplex PCR; TCRdb's version includes in-frame clones alone and lacks a portion of them. The sample consists of under 70,000 clones, 70% to 85% of them appearing once. The germline V and J ends were trimmed by 1 base and 7 bases, with 9 bases remaining between them. Germline-derived CDR1 and CDR2 are SGHDT and YYEEEE. The CDR3 spans 14 residues. The clonotype comes from a human donor in good health. Sequencing used memory CD4+ T cells sorted from blood. V is TRBV5-6 and J is TRBJ1-6; D is unclear. The CDR3 DNA reads as TGTGCCAGCAGCTTGTTTCCGGCCAATTCACCCCTCCACTTT. Its protein product is CASSLFPANSPLHF.